This entry describes one T cell receptor (beta chain). Its antigen is still unknown. The junction shows a germline mismatch at one end, possibly a read error. This record belongs to a study of T cell responses to AZD1222 COVID-19 vaccine. Points from the study as a whole: Spike-specific TCR breadth and depth grew following two AZD1222 doses.

Generated by immunoSEQ multiplex PCR, the TCRdb table keeps only in-frame clones and is missing some. The repertoire holds tens of thousands of clones, roughly 85% seen once, with 4.5% to 5% in the top ten. Germline V gives CDR1 SSHAT, CDR2 FNYEAQ (reference sequence). The CDR3 has 14 residues. Investigators merged groups given second doses at roughly 4 or roughly 12 weeks. The sequencing used peripheral blood, collected 28 days after the second AZD1222 dose. The V and J genes are TRBV7-7 and TRBJ2-5; D is tentatively TRBD1 or TRBD2 (7 bases each). This receptor was obtained from an adult who received the AZD1222 COVID-19 vaccine. CDR3 in amino acids: CASSIRQGGETQYF. CDR3 nucleotides: TGTGCTAGCAGCATCCGGCAGGGGGGGGAGACCCAGTACTTC.